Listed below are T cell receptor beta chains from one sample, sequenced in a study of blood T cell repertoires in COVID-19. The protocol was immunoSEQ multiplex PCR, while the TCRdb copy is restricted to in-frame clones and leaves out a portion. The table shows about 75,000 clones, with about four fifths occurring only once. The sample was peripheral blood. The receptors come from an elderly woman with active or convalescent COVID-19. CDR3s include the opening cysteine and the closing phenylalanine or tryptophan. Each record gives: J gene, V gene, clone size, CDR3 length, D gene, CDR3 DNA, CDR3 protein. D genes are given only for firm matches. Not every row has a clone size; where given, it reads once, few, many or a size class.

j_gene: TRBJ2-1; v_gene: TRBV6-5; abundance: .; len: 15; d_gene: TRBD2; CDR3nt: TGTGCCAGCAGAGCCCTTAGCGGGAGGGACAATGAGCAGTTCTTC; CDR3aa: CASRALSGRDNEQFF
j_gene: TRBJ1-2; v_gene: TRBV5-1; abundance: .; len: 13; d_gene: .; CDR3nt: TGCGCCAGCCATACAGGAGCTAACTATGGCTACACCTTC; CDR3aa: CASHTGANYGYTF
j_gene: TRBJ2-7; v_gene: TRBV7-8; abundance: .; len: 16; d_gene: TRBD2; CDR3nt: TGTGCCAGCAGCTTTAAGCGGGATCTCAAGGGCCGCGAGCAGTACTTC; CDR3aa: CASSFKRDLKGREQYF
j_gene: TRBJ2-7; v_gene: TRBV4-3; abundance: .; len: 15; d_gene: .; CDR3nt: TGCGCCAGCAGCCAAGTGGCAGGGTGGTCCTACGAGCAGTACTTC; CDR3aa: CASSQVAGWSYEQYF
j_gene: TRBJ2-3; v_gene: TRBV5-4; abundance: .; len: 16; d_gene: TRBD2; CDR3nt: TGTGCCAGCAGCCAACTAGCGGGGGGGGGCACAGATACGCAGTATTTT; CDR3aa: CASSQLAGGGTDTQYF
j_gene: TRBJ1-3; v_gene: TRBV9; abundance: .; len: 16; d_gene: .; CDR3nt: TGTGCCAGCAGCAGAGTGACAGGTCTTCTCGGAAACACCATATATTTT; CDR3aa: CASSRVTGLLGNTIYF
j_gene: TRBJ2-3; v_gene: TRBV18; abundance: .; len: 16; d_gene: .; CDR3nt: TGTGCCAGCTCACCACTGGCGAGCGGGAGCACAGATACGCAGTATTTT; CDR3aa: CASSPLASGSTDTQYF
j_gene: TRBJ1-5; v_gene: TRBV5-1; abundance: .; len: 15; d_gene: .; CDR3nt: TGCGCCAGCAGCTTGGGGGGCGGAAGCAATCAGCCCCAGCATTTT; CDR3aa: CASSLGGGSNQPQHF
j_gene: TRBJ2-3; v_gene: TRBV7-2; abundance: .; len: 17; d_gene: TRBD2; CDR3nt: TGTGCCAGCAGCCCCCGTGTGGCGGGGGGATCCACAGATACGCAGTATTTT; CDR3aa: CASSPRVAGGSTDTQYF
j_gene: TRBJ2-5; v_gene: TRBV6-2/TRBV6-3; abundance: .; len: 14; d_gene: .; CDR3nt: TGTGCCAGCAGTTACGGGACAAACCAAGAGACCCAGTACTTC; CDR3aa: CASSYGTNQETQYF
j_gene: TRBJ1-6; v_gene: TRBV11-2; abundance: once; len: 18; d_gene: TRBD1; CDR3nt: TGTGCCAGCAGCTTAAGCCGTTCAGGGGACAGGGCTAATTCACCCCTCCACTTT; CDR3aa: CASSLSRSGDRANSPLHF
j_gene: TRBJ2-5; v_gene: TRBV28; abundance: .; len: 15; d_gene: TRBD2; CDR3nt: TGTGCCAGCAGTTTATGGGGAGGGAATCAAGAGACCCAGTACTTC; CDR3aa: CASSLWGGNQETQYF
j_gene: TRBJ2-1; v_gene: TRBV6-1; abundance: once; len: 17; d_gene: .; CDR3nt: TGTGCCAGCAGTGGAACCTACACAGTCCAAGCCTACAATGAGCAGTTCTTC; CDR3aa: CASSGTYTVQAYNEQFF
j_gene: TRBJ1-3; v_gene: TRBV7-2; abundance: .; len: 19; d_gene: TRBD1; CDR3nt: TGTGCCAGCAGCTTAGACGGAGTTTATGGGACAGGGGGCGTAAACACCATATATTTT; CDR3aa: CASSLDGVYGTGGVNTIYF
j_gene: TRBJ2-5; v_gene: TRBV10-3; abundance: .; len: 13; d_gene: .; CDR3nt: TGTGCCATCAGTGAGTCCAAGAGAGAGACCCAGTACTTC; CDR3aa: CAISESKRETQYF
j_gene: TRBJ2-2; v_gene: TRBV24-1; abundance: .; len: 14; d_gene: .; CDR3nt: TGTGCCACTACCAAAGGGGATTGGACCGGGGAGCTGTTTTTT; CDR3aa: CATTKGDWTGELFF
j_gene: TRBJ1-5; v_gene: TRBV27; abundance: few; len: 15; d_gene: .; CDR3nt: TGTGCCAGCAGTTCAATCTCAGGGTTCGCGCAGCCCCAGCATTTT; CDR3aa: CASSSISGFAQPQHF
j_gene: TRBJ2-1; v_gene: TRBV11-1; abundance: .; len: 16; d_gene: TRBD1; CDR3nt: TGTGCCAGCAGCTTATACGGAGGGACAGGGAACAATGAGCAGTTCTTC; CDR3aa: CASSLYGGTGNNEQFF
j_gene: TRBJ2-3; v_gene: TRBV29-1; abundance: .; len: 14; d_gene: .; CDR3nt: TGCAGCGTTGCTCGAGTGGCGGGAACAGATACGCAGTATTTT; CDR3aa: CSVARVAGTDTQYF
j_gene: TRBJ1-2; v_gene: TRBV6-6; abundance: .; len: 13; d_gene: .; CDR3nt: TGTGCCAGCAGTAAAACGGAGCTCTATGGCTACACCTTC; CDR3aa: CASSKTELYGYTF
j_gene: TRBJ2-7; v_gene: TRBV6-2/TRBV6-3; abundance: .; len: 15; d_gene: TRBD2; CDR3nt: TGTGCCAGCAGTGAGCGGGGCAGGGTGTCCTACGAGCAGTACTTC; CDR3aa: CASSERGRVSYEQYF
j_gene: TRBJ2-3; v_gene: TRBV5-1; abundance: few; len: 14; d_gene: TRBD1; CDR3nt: TGCGCCAGCAGAACCGGGACAGCGACAGATACGCAGTATTTT; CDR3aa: CASRTGTATDTQYF
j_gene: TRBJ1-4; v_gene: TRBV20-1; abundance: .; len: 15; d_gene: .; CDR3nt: TGCAGTGCCAGTCCGAGCGGGGGGGTCGTTGAAAAACTGTTTTTT; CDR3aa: CSASPSGGVVEKLFF
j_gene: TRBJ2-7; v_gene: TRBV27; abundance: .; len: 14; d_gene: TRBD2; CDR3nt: TGTGCCAGCAGTTTGACTAGCGGCTCCTACGAGCAGTACTTC; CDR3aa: CASSLTSGSYEQYF
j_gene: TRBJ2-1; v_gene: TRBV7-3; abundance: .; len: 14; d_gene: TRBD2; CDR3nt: TGTGCCAGCAGCTTAGGTCTAGCGGCCAGGGAGCAGTTCTTC; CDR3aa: CASSLGLAAREQFF
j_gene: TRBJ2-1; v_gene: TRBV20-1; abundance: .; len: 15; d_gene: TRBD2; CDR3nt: TGCAGTGCTAGTCCCCTAGCGGGGATTCGAAATGAGCAGTTCTTC; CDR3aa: CSASPLAGIRNEQFF
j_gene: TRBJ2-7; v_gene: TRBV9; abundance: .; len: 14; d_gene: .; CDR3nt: TGTGCCAGCAGCGTAAGCAGCGATCCCTACGAGCAGTACTTC; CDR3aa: CASSVSSDPYEQYF
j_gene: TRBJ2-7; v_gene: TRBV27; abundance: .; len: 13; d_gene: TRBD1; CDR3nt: TGTGCCAGCAGTTTGACAGGGGGTTACGAGCAGTACTTC; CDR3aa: CASSLTGGYEQYF
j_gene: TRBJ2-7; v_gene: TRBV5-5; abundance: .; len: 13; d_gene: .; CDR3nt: TGTGCCAGCAGCTTCGGGGGACCCTACGAGCAGTACTTC; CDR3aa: CASSFGGPYEQYF
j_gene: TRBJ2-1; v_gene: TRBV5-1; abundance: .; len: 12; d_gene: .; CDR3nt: TGCGCCAGCAGCCCACAGGGTTATGAGCAGTTCTTC; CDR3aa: CASSPQGYEQFF
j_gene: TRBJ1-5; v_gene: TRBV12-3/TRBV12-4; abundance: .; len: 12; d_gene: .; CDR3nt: TGTGCCAGCAGTTCCGGGTATCAGCCCCAGCATTTT; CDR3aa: CASSSGYQPQHF
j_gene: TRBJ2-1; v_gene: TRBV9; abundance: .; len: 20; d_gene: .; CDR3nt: TGTGCCAGCAGCCCTTCCGGGCCAGAGTTCGCTGGAGGCTTGTGGAATGAGCAGTTCTTC; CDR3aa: CASSPSGPEFAGGLWNEQFF
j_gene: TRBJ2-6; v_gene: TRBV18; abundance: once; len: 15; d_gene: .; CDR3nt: TGTGCCAGCTCACATGGGGCCTCTGGGGCCAACGTCCTGACTTTC; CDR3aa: CASSHGASGANVLTF
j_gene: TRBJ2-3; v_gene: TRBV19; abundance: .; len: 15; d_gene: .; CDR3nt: TGTGCCAGTAGTGTGCTGGTCGAGGGAACAGATACGCAGTATTTT; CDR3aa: CASSVLVEGTDTQYF
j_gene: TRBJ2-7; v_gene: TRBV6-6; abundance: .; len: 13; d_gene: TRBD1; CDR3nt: TGTGCCAGCAGTCGGGGACAGGGGGCCGAGCAGTACTTC; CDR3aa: CASSRGQGAEQYF
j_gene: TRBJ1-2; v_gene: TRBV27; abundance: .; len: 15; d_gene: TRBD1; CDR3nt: TGTGCCAGCAGTTTACTAGGGACAGGGGGCTATGGCTACACCTTC; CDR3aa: CASSLLGTGGYGYTF
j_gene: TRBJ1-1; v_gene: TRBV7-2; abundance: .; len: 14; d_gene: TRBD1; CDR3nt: TGTGCCAGCAGCGTCTCAGGGGGCGTCACTGAAGCTTTCTTT; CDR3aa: CASSVSGGVTEAFF
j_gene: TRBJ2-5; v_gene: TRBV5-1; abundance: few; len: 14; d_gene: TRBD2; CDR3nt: TGCGCCAGCAGCGGCGGGGGGGTTAGAGAGACCCAGTACTTC; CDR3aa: CASSGGGVRETQYF
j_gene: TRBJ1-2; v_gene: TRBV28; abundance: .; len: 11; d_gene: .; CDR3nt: TGTGCCAGCAGCCGAGGGGGAGGCTACACCTTC; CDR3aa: CASSRGGGYTF
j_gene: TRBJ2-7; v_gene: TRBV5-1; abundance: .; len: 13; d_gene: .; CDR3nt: TGCGCCAGCAGCTTGGCCGCGCCTTACGAGCAGTACTTC; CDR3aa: CASSLAAPYEQYF
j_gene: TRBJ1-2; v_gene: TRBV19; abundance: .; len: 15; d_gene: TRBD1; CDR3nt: TGTGCCAGTAGTACCGGACAGGGACGGAACTATGGCTACACCTTC; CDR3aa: CASSTGQGRNYGYTF
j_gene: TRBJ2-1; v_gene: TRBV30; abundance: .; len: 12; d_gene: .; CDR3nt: TGTGCCTGGAGTACAGGCCACAATGAGCAGTTCTTC; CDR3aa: CAWSTGHNEQFF
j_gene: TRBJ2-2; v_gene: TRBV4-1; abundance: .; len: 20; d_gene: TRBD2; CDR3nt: TGCGCCAGCAGCCAAGATCTATCACTAGCGGGAGATGTGTGGGCCGGGGAGCTGTTTTTT; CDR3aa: CASSQDLSLAGDVWAGELFF
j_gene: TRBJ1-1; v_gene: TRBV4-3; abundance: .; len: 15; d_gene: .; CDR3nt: TGCGCCAGCAGCCACTGGACAGACTCTGGGCCTGAAGCTTTCTTT; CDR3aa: CASSHWTDSGPEAFF
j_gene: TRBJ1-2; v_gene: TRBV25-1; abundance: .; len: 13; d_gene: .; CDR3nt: TGTGCCAGCAGCCCGACAGCTAACTATGGCTACACCTTC; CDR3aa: CASSPTANYGYTF
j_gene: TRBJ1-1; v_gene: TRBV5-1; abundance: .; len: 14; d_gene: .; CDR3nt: TGCGCCAGCAGGGGTACCCAGGGGACCACTGAAGCTTTCTTT; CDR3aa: CASRGTQGTTEAFF
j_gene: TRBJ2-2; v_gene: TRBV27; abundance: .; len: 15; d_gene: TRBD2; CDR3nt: TGTGCCAGCAGTGGACTAGCGGGAGCGGGCGGGGAGCTGTTTTTT; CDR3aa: CASSGLAGAGGELFF
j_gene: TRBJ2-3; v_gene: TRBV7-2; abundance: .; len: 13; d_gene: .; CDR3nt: TGTGCCAGCAGCTTAGGCGGAGGACGGGCGCAGTATTTT; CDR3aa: CASSLGGGRAQYF
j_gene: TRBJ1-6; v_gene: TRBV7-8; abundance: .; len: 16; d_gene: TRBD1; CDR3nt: TGTGCCAGCAGCGACCGGGACAGGGGGCGCGGTTCACCCCTCCACTTT; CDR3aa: CASSDRDRGRGSPLHF
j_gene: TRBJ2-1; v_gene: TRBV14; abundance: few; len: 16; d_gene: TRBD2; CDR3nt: TGTGCCAGCAGCCAAGATTGGGTGGGAGGGTTTGGAGAGCAGTTCTTC; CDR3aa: CASSQDWVGGFGEQFF
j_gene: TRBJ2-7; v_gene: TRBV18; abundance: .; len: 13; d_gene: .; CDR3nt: TGTGCCACCAGCGAATTACAGGGCTCCGAGCAGTACTTC; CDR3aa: CATSELQGSEQYF
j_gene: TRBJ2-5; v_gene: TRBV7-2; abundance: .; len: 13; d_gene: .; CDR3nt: TGTGCCAGCAGCTACCGGACACAAGAGACCCAGTACTTC; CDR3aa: CASSYRTQETQYF